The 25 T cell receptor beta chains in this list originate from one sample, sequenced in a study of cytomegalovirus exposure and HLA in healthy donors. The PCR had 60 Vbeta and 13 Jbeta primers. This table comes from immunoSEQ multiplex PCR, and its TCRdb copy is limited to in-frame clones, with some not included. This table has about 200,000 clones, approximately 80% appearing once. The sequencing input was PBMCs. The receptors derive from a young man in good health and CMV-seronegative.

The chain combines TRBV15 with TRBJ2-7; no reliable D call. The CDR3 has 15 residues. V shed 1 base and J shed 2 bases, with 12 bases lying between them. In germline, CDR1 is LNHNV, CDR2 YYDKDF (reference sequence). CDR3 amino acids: CATSRGPDGAYEQYF. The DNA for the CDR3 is TGTGCCACCAGCAGAGGACCCGACGGAGCCTACGAGCAGTACTTC.

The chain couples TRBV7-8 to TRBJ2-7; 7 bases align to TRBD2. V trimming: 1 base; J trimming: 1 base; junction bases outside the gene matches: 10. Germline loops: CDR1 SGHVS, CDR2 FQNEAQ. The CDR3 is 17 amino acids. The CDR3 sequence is CASSLGPRLAESYEQYF. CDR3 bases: TGTGCCAGCAGCTTAGGTCCGCGGCTAGCGGAATCCTACGAGCAGTACTTC. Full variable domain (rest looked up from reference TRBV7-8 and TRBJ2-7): GAGVSQSPRYKVAKRGQDVALRCDPISGHVSLFWYQQALGQGPEFLTYFQNEAQLDKSGLPSDRFFAERPEGSVSTLKIQRTQQEDSAVYLCASSLGPRLAESYEQYFGPGTRLTVT.

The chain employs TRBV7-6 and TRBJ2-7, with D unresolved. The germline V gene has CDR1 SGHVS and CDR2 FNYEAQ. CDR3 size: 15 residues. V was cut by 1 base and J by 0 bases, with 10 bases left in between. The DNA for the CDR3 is TGTGCCAGCAGCTTAGAGATGGCGGACTCCTACGAGCAGTACTTC. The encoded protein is CASSLEMADSYEQYF.

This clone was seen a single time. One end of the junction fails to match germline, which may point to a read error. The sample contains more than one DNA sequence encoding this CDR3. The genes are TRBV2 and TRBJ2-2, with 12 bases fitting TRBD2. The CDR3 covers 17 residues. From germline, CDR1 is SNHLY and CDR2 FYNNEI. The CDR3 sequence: CASSGPTSGGNTGELFF. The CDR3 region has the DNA TGTGCCAGCAGTGGGCCCACTAGCGGGGGGAACACCGGGGAGCTATTTTTT.

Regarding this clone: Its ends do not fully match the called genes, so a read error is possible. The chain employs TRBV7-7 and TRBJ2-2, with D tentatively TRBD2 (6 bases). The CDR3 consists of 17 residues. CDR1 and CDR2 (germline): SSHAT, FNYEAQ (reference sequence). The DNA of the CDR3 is TGTGCTAGCAGCTTAGCGCCCGGGACTCCTCCGAGCGGGGAGCTGTTTTTT. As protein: CASSLAPGTPPSGELFF.

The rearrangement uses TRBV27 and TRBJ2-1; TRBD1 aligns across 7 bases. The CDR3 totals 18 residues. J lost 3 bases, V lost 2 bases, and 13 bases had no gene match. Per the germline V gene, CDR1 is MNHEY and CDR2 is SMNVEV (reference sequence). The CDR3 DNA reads TGTGCCAGCAGTTTACTGGCGACAGGGTGGACATTCTACAATGAGCAGTTCTTC. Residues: CASSLLATGWTFYNEQFF.

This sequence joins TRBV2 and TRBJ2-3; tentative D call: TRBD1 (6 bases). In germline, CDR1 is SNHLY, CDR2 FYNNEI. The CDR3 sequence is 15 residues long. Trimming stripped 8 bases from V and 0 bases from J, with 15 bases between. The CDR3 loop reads CASRRGFASTDTQYF. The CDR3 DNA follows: TGTGCCAGCCGTAGGGGGTTCGCTAGCACAGATACGCAGTATTTT.

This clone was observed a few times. For the CDR3, the DNA is TGTGCCAGCAGCGGCCGGGTTCAAGAGACCCAGTACTTC. This translates into CASSGRVQETQYF. The chain employs TRBV9 and TRBJ2-5; D unresolved. Deletions cut 3 bases from V and 2 bases from J, with 8 bases between. This CDR3 region has 13 residues. In germline, CDR1 is SGDLS, CDR2 YYNGEE.

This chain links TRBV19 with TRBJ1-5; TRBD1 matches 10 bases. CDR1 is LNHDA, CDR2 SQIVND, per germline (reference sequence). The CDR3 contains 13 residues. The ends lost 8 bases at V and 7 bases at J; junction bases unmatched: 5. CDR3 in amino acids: CASSDRGLQPQHF. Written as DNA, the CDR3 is TGTGCCAGTTCTGACAGGGGGCTACAGCCCCAGCATTTT.

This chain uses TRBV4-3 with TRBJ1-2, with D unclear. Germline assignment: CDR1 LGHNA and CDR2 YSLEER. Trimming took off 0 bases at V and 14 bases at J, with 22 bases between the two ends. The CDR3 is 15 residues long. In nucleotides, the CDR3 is TGCGCCAGCAGCCAAGACATAAGTACTGACGGCGAGAGGACCTTC. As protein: CASSQDISTDGERTF.

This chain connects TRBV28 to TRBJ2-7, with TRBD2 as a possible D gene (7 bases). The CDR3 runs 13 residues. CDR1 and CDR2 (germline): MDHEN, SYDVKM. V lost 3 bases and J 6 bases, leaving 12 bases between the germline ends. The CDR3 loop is CASSLKGGLEQYF. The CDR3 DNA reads TGTGCCAGCAGTTTGAAGGGGGGGCTCGAGCAGTACTTC. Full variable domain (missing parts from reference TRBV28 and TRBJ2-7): DVKVTQSSRYLVKRTGEKVFLECVQDMDHENMFWYRQDPGLGLRLIYFSYDVKMKEKGDIPEGYSVSREKKERFSLILESASTNQTSMYLCASSLKGGLEQYFGPGTRLTVT.

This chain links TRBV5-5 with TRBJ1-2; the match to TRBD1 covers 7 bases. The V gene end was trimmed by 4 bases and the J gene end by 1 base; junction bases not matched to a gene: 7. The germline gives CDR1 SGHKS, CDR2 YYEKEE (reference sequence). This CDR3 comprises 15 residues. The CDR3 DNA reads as TGTGCCAGCAGCAAGGGACAGCTAGTTAACTATGGCTACACCTTC. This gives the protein CASSKGQLVNYGYTF.

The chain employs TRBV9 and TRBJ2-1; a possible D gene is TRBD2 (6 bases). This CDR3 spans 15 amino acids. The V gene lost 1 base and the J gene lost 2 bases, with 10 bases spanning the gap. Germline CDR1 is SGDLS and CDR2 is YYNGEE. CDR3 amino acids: CASSVPGDAYNEQFF. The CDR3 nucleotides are TGTGCCAGCAGCGTACCGGGGGACGCCTACAATGAGCAGTTCTTC.

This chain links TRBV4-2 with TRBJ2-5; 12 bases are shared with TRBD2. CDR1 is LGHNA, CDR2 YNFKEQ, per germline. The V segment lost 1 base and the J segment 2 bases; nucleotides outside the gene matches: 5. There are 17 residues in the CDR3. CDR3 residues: CASSQGTSGGLQETQYF. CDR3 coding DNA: TGTGCCAGCAGCCAAGGTACTAGCGGGGGGTTACAAGAGACCCAGTACTTC.

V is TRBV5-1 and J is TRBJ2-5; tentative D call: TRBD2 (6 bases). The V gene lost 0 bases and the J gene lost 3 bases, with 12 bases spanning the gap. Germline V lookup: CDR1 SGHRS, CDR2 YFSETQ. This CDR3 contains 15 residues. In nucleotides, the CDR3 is TGCGCCAGCAGCTTGGCGGGACTTCCCAAAGAGACCCAGTACTTC. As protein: CASSLAGLPKETQYF.

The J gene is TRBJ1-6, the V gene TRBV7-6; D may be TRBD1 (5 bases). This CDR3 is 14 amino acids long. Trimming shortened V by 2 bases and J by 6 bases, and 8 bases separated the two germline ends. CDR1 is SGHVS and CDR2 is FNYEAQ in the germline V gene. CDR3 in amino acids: CASSLPTVNSPLHF. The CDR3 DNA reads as TGTGCCAGCAGCTTACCGACAGTTAATTCACCCCTCCACTTT.

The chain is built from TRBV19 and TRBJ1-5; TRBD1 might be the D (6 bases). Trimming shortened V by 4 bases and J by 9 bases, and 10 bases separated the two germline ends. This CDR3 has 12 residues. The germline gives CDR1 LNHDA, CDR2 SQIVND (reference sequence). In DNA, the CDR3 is TGTGCCAGTAGTAACCAGGGGAGGCCCCAGCATTTT. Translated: CASSNQGRPQHF.

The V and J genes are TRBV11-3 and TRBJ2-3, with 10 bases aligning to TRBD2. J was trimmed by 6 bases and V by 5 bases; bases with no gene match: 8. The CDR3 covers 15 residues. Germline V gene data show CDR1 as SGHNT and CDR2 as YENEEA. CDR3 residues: CASSPFSGGQDTQYF. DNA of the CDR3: TGTGCCAGCAGCCCTTTTAGCGGGGGGCAGGATACGCAGTATTTT.

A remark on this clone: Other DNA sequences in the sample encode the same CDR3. Written as DNA, the CDR3 is TGTGCCGACGGGACACCTCAGGCCCGAAATGGCTACACCTTC. Translated: CADGTPQARNGYTF. This chain links TRBV9 with TRBJ1-2; a weak D match, TRBD1 (6 bases). The V and J ends lost 10 bases and 6 bases respectively, with 22 bases between them. Germline-derived CDR1 and CDR2 are SGDLS and YYNGEE. The CDR3 extends over 14 amino acids.

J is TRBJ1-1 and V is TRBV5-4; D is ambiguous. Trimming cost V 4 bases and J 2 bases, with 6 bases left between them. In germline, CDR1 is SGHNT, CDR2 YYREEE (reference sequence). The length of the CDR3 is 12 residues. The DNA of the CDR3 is TGTGCCAGCAGCCGAGGAAACACTGAAGCTTTCTTT. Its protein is CASSRGNTEAFF.

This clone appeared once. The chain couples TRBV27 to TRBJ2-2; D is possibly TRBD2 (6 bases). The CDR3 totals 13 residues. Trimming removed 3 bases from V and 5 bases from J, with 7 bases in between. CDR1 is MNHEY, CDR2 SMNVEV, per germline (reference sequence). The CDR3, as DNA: TGTGCCAGCAGTTTGGGACTGACCGGGGAGCTGTTTTTT. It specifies CASSLGLTGELFF.

Written as DNA, the CDR3 is TGTGCCAGCAGCCCCGTTGGTCAGTTGAACACTGAAGCTTTCTTT. Translating gives CASSPVGQLNTEAFF. The rearrangement uses TRBV7-9 and TRBJ1-1; D gene uncertain. V lost 5 bases and J lost 0, with 13 bases in between. The CDR3 consists of 15 residues. The V gene's germline CDR1 is SEHNR and CDR2 FQNEAQ (reference sequence).

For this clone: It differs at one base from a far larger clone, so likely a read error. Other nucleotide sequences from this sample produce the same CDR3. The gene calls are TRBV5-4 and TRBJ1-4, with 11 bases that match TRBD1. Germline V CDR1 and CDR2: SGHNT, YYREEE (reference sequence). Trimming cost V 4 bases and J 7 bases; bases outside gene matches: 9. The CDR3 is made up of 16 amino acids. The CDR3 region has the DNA TGTGCCAGCAGCCAAGGAAGGGGGACAGGGGGTGAAAAACTGTTTTTT. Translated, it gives CASSQGRGTGGEKLFF.

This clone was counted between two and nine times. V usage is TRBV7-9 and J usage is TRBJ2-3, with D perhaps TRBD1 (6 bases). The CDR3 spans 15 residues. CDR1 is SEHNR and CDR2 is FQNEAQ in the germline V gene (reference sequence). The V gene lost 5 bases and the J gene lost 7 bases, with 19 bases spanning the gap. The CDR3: CASSLGQGVPHTQYF. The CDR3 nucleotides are TGTGCCAGCAGCCTGGGACAAGGGGTACCCCATACGCAGTATTTT.

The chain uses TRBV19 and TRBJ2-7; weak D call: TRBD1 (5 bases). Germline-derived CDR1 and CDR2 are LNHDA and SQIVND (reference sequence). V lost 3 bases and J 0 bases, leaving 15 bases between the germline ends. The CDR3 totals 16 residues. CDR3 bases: TGTGCCAGTAGTATCAATTCTTTAGACAGCTCCTACGAGCAGTACTTC. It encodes CASSINSLDSSYEQYF.